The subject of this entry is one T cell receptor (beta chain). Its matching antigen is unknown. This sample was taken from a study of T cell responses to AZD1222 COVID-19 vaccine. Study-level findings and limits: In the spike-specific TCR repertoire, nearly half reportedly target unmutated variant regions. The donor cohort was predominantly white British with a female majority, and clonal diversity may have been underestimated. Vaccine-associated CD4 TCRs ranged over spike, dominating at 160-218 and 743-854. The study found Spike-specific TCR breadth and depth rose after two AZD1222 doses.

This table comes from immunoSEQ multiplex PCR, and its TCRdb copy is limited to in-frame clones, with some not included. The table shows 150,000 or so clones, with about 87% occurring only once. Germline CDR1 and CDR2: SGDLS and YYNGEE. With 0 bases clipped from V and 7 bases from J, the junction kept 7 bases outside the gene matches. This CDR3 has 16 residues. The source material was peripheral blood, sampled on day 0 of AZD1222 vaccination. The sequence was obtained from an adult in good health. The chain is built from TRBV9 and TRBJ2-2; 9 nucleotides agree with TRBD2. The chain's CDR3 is CASSVGVAGEVGELFF. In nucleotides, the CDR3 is TGTGCCAGCAGCGTAGGTGTAGCGGGAGAGGTCGGGGAGCTGTTTTTT.